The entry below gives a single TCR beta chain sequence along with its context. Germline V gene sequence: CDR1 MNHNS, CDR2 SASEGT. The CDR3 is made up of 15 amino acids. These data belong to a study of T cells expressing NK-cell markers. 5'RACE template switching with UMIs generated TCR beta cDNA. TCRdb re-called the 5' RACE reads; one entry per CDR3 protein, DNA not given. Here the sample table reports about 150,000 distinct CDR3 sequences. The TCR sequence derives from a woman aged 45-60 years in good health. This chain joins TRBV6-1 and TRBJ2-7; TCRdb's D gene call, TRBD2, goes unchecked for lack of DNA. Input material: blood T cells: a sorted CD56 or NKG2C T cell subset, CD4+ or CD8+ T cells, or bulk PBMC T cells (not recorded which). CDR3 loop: CASSEFRTPTGEQYF.